A selection of T cell receptor beta chains follows, all from one sample in a study of blood T cell repertoires in COVID-19. Here immunoSEQ multiplex PCR was the method, and the copy in TCRdb shows in-frame clones only, minus some. The data show about 120,000 clones, about 83% seen once. Sequenced sample: PBMCs or T cells enriched from blood (not recorded which). The receptors here all came from a woman in her thirties who had recovered from COVID-19. CDR3s include the opening cysteine and the closing phenylalanine or tryptophan. Each record gives: J gene, clone size, V gene, D gene, CDR3 protein, CDR3 DNA. A D gene is named only where the DNA matches it firmly. Only part of the rows carry a size: once, few, many, or a class if the clone is expanded.

>TRBJ2-7|-|TRBV19|TRBD2
CASSKAGATYEQYF
TGTGCCAGTAGTAAGGCGGGAGCGACCTACGAGCAGTACTTC
>TRBJ2-1|-|TRBV3-1/TRBV3-2|-
CASSQGGGQWYNEQFF
TGTGCCAGCAGCCAAGGGGGGGGGCAGTGGTACAATGAGCAGTTCTTC
>TRBJ1-6|-|TRBV2|TRBD1
CASSVSGGNSPLHF
TGTGCCAGCAGTGTTTCAGGGGGTAATTCACCCCTCCACTTT
>TRBJ2-7|-|TRBV19|-
CASSPDGEREQYF
TGTGCCAGTAGTCCCGACGGGGAGCGCGAGCAGTACTTC
>TRBJ2-1|-|TRBV28|-
CASSLRRVGGKQFF
TGTGCCAGCAGTTTGCGGCGGGTTGGGGGCAAGCAGTTCTTC
>TRBJ2-5|-|TRBV30|-
CAWSSGPAQYF
TGTGCCTGGAGTAGCGGACCGGCCCAGTACTTC
>TRBJ1-5|-|TRBV21-1|-
CASSKAQPGVINQPQHF
TGTGCCAGCAGCAAAGCCCAACCGGGGGTGATCAATCAGCCCCAGCATTTT
>TRBJ1-5|once|TRBV7-2|TRBD1
CASSFRTGTNQPQHF
TGTGCCAGCAGCTTCCGGACAGGGACCAATCAGCCCCAGCATTTT
>TRBJ2-7|-|TRBV5-1|TRBD2
CASSRREGYEQYF
TGCGCCAGCAGCCGCCGGGAGGGGTACGAGCAGTACTTC
>TRBJ1-6|-|TRBV28|-
CASSYFMLLGHLSSYNSPLHF
TGTGCCAGCAGCTACTTTATGCTTCTTGGACATTTAAGCTCCTATAATTCACCCCTCCACTTT